These 25 T cell receptor beta chains originate from one sample sequenced in a study of prognosis after radiotherapy for stage I lung cancer. TCR beta CDR3 amplification from genomic DNA was performed by two-round multiplex PCR. Initially, in first-round PCR, primers specific to each TRBV and TRBJ gene were used. One entry per CDR3 protein results from TCRdb running MiXCR on the multiplex PCR reads. The sample consists of 25,000 to 35,000 distinct CDR3 sequences, about half of them appearing once. The sequences come from PBMCs, collected before or after stereotactic body radiation therapy (not recorded which). These TCRs come from a donor of 50 years or more with non-small cell lung cancer.

This CDR3 is CASSRRVRASTDTQYF. For the CDR3, the DNA is TGTGCCAGCAGCCGACGGGTTAGGGCCAGCACAGATACGCAGTATTTT. J is TRBJ2-3 and V is TRBV12-3 or TRBV12-4, with no clear D. Trimming stripped 6 bases from V and 0 bases from J, with 16 bases between. There are 16 residues in the CDR3.

This clonotype showed up many times. This chain uses TRBV7-9 with TRBJ2-7; D possibly corresponds to TRBD2 (6 bases). This CDR3 is built from 13 residues. V lost 6 bases and J lost 3, with 12 bases in between. Germline assignment: CDR1 SEHNR and CDR2 FQNEAQ (reference sequence). CDR3 sequence: CASRLDGGYEQYF. The CDR3 nucleotides read TGTGCCAGCAGGCTGGACGGGGGCTACGAGCAGTACTTC.

At least ten counts were recorded for this clonotype. This chain connects TRBV9 to TRBJ1-4; 7 bases align to TRBD1. The germline gives CDR1 SGDLS, CDR2 YYNGEE. This CDR3 comprises 15 residues. With V trimmed by 4 bases and J by 3 bases, 6 bases remained unmatched. CDR3 sequence: CASSPGQAANEKLFF. Here the CDR3 DNA reads TGTGCCAGCAGCCCCGGACAGGCGGCTAATGAAAAACTGTTTTTT.

This clonotype has only a few counts. The gene calls are TRBV19 and TRBJ1-1; D gene uncertain. V was cut by 6 bases and J by 0 bases, with 8 bases left in between. From germline, CDR1 is LNHDA and CDR2 SQIVND (reference sequence). The CDR3 has 13 residues. In DNA, the CDR3 is TGTGCCAGTAGCGAGGATGTGAACACTGAAGCTTTCTTT. Translating it yields CASSEDVNTEAFF.

Many counts were recorded for this clonotype. The chain joins TRBV7-9 to TRBJ1-2; 11 bases agree with TRBD1. Trimming took 4 bases from V and 6 from J; bases not matched to a gene: 7. Germline lookup yields CDR1 SEHNR and CDR2 FQNEAQ (reference sequence). There are 15 residues in the CDR3. This chain's CDR3 is CASSSSGTGGHGYTF. CDR3 nucleotide sequence: TGTGCCAGCAGCTCGTCCGGGACAGGGGGACATGGCTACACCTTC.

This clonotype was seen ten or more times. The rearrangement links TRBV5-5 to TRBJ2-2; 9 bases fit TRBD1. This CDR3 contains 16 residues. The junction had 13 bases not matched to a gene; V was cut back by 4 bases and J by 9 bases. The germline gives CDR1 SGHKS, CDR2 YYEKEE (reference sequence). The CDR3 nucleotides read TGTGCCAGCAGCGGGGGGACAGGGTCGGACCGGAGGGAGCTGTTTTTT. This sequence encodes CASSGGTGSDRRELFF.

By share, this clonotype ranks as medium-sized. The gene calls are TRBV12-3 or TRBV12-4 and TRBJ1-2; TRBD1 is a possible D gene (5 bases). This CDR3 is 15 amino acids long. V was cut by 7 bases and J by 0 bases, with 15 bases left in between. CDR3 residues: CASTRTGQTNYGYTF. In nucleotides, the CDR3 is TGTGCCAGCACCCGAACAGGCCAGACTAACTATGGCTACACCTTC.

In its sample, this clonotype was seen many times. The chain is built from TRBV6-1 and TRBJ1-4, with D possibly being TRBD1 (6 bases). V was cut by 5 bases and J by 8 bases, with 18 bases left in between. This CDR3 is 15 amino acids long. Looked up from germline, CDR1 is MNHNS and CDR2 is SASEGT. Here the CDR3 DNA reads TGTGCCAGCAGTCGACTCGGGGGGGGCAAGGAAAAACTGTTTTTT. This translates into CASSRLGGGKEKLFF.

This rearrangement joins TRBV7-3 to TRBJ2-1, with 8 bases fitting TRBD1. V gave up 0 bases and J gave up 3 bases; unmatched junction bases: 4. This CDR3 spans 16 amino acids. CDR1 and CDR2 from the germline V gene are SGHTA and FQGTGA. This CDR3 is CASSLTQGAVYNEQFF. CDR3 sequence (DNA): TGTGCCAGCAGCTTAACCCAGGGGGCAGTCTACAATGAGCAGTTCTTC.

For this clonotype: The junction shows a germline mismatch at one end, possibly a read error. The chain combines TRBV7-2 with TRBJ2-3; possible D gene TRBD2, 6 bases. In germline, CDR1 is SGHTA, CDR2 FQGNSA. The CDR3 is 16 amino acids. CDR3 sequence: CASSPVGGNDLGTQYF. The CDR3 bases are TGTGCCAGCAGCCCGGTAGGCGGGAACGACCTGGGTACGCAATATTTT.

The genes are TRBV7-9 and TRBJ2-3; TRBD2 matches 7 bases. V lost 7 bases to trimming and J lost 2 bases; unmatched junction nucleotides: 9. The CDR3 is 15 residues long. The germline gives CDR1 SEHNR, CDR2 FQNEAQ (reference sequence). This CDR3 reads CASISREADTDTQYF. CDR3 nucleotide sequence: TGTGCCAGCATCAGTCGGGAGGCCGACACAGATACGCAGTATTTT.

In the case of this clonotype: Relative to the germline gene, one junction end is altered; a read error may explain this. The gene calls are TRBV10-2 and TRBJ1-1; weak D call: TRBD1 (5 bases). From germline, CDR1 is WSHSY and CDR2 SAAADI. This CDR3 has 13 residues. CDR3 coding DNA: TGTGCCAGCCATAGGGGAGCGGACACTGAAGATTTCTTC. This codes for CASHRGADTEDFF.

CDR3 region: CASSFYGISYEQYF. CDR3 sequence (DNA): TGTGCCAGCAGCTTCTACGGAATCTCCTACGAGCAGTACTTC. This chain joins TRBV7-2 and TRBJ2-7; D ambiguous. CDR3 length equals 14 residues. The V end lost 3 bases, the J end lost 0 bases, and 9 bases lay between the germline ends. Germline V lookup: CDR1 SGHTA, CDR2 FQGNSA.

The chain uses TRBV5-1 and TRBJ1-1; 11 positions match TRBD1. Germline assignment: CDR1 SGHRS and CDR2 YFSETQ. V lost 3 bases and J lost 4; bases outside the gene matches: 2. This CDR3 region has 14 residues. The CDR3 DNA is TGCGCCAGCAGCTCCGGGACAGGGGGCACTGAAGCTTTCTTT. Translating gives CASSSGTGGTEAFF. The full variable domain, rest sourced from reference TRBV5-1 and TRBJ1-1, is KAGVTQTPRYLIKTRGQQVTLSCSPISGHRSVSWYQQTPGQGLQFLFEYFSETQRNKGNFPGRFSGRQFSNSRSEMNVSTLELGDSALYLCASSSGTGGTEAFFGQGTRLTVV.

The gene calls are TRBV7-8 and TRBJ2-1; 7 bases align to TRBD2. The J segment lost 7 bases and the V segment lost 2 bases, leaving 20 bases of the junction unmatched. This CDR3 is 19 amino acids long. Germline CDR1 is SGHVS and CDR2 is FQNEAQ. This chain's CDR3 is CASSLLQWGGGLVGNEQFF. The CDR3 coding sequence is TGTGCCAGCAGCTTACTGCAATGGGGGGGAGGTTTGGTTGGGAATGAGCAGTTCTTC.

This clonotype came up many times. The chain has TRBV6-2 or TRBV6-3 and TRBJ2-1, with D maybe TRBD2 (6 bases). The CDR3 spans 15 residues. The V end was cut by 4 bases, the J end by 2 bases, with 12 bases between. Per germline, CDR1 MNHEY and CDR2 SVGEGT. CDR3 in DNA: TGTGCCAGCAGTTGGGACTCAAACCCCTACAATGAGCAGTTCTTC. Encoded protein: CASSWDSNPYNEQFF.

This clonotype was counted between two and nine times. This may be a read error: a much more frequent sequence differs by one nucleotide. The rearrangement links TRBV9 to TRBJ2-3; either TRBD1 or TRBD2 may supply D (6 bases each). The V gene's germline CDR1 is SGDLS and CDR2 YYNGEE. The CDR3 contains 14 residues. The CDR3 protein is CVSSVQGLTDTQYF. CDR3 nucleotide sequence: TGTGTCAGCAGCGTACAGGGACTCACAGATACGCAGTATTTT.

Remarks on this clonotype: With a far larger clone one base away, a read error is the likely cause. In DNA, the CDR3 is TGTGCCAGCAATCCTAACGGGGGACCATACAATGAGCAGTTCTTC. Translation: CASNPNGGPYNEQFF. The chain recombines TRBV6-4 with TRBJ2-1; perhaps TRBD2 as D (6 bases). Germline CDR1 and CDR2: MRHNA and SNTAGT. CDR3 length: 15 residues. Trimming took off 7 bases at V and 4 bases at J, with 17 bases between the two ends.

The chain couples TRBV7-3 to TRBJ2-5, with D unresolved. Trimming stripped 4 bases from V and 2 bases from J, with 11 bases between. Germline V CDR1 and CDR2: SGHTA, FQGTGA. The CDR3 extends over 14 amino acids. For the CDR3, the DNA is TGTGCCAGCAGCTACTCGAACCTTCAAGAGACCCAGTACTTC. Its translation is CASSYSNLQETQYF.

This clonotype was seen ten or more times. The chain couples TRBV6-5 to TRBJ2-3; D uncertain. Germline V lookup: CDR1 MNHEY, CDR2 SVGAGI. The V end lost 4 bases, the J end lost 1 base, and 12 bases lay between the germline ends. The CDR3 runs 15 residues. The CDR3: CASSLASLGTDTQYF. Here the CDR3 DNA reads TGTGCCAGCAGTTTAGCCTCCCTAGGCACAGATACGCAGTATTTT.

This clonotype is deemed medium-sized. The chain is built from TRBV7-2 and TRBJ1-2, with D unresolved. Trimming pared 4 bases from V and 4 bases from J, leaving 10 bases between. Germline loops: CDR1 SGHTA, CDR2 FQGNSA. CDR3 length equals 13 residues. This chain's CDR3 is CASSYFGLYGYTF. The CDR3 region has the DNA TGTGCCAGCAGCTATTTCGGGCTCTATGGCTACACCTTC.

This clonotype came up many times. The chain joins TRBV7-2 to TRBJ2-1; no firm D call. Trimming removed 0 bases at V and 9 bases at J, with 3 bases between. In germline, CDR1 is SGHTA, CDR2 FQGNSA. The CDR3 contains 11 residues. Here the CDR3 DNA reads TGTGCCAGCAGCTTAGCAGGTGAGCAGTTCTTC. Amino acids: CASSLAGEQFF. Supplemented by reference TRBV7-2 and TRBJ2-1, the full variable domain reads GAGVSQSPSNKVTEKGKDVELRCDPISGHTALYWYRQSLGQGLEFLIYFQGNSAPDKSGLPSDRFSAERTGGSVSTLTIQRTQQEDSAVYLCASSLAGEQFFGPGTRLTVL.

This clonotype was observed once. Given a far larger clone just one base away, this is likely a sequencing read error. The chain couples TRBV7-2 to TRBJ2-7; 7 bases match TRBD2. The CDR3 is made up of 17 amino acids. The trim removed 4 bases at V and 7 bases at J, leaving 19 bases unmatched. Germline loops: CDR1 SGHTA, CDR2 FQGNSA. The DNA of the CDR3 is TGTGCCAGCAGCTCCCCTTTGGGGGGAGGGGCTTACAATGAGCAGTACTTC. Protein: CASSSPLGGGAYNEQYF.

This clonotype was picked up many times. The chain couples TRBV7-9 to TRBJ2-3; unclear D gene. The DNA matches TRBJ1-5 better at its end, which makes the J call doubtful. The CDR3 totals 11 residues. Germline CDR1 reads SEHNR; CDR2 reads FQNEAQ (reference sequence). The CDR3 loop is CASSLAQAQHF. DNA of the CDR3: TGTGCCAGCAGCTTAGCGCAGGCGCAGCATTTT.

The gene calls are TRBV7-3 and TRBJ2-7; 9 nucleotides line up with TRBD2. The CDR3 sequence is 15 residues long. V lost 0 bases and J lost 7; bases outside the gene matches: 7. CDR1 SGHTA and CDR2 FQGTGA come from the germline V gene. DNA for the CDR3: TGTGCCAGCAGCTTAACAGGTAGCGGGAGTGGTGAGCAGTACTTC. It encodes CASSLTGSGSGEQYF.